These 18 T cell receptor beta chains were sequenced from one sample in a study of blood T cells in healthy people across ages. Primed by a sample-barcoded 5' primer and a J-beta primer mix, a second PCR proceeded for roughly 6 to 12 cycles. TCRdb recomputed calls from the 5' RACE reads with MiXCR, one row per CDR3 protein. The data contain some 1,800,000 distinct CDR3 sequences, about 39% of them singletons. Sequenced sample: blood. The receptors shown here come from a human donor in good health.

The V and J genes are TRBV11-2 and TRBJ1-2; the match to TRBD1 covers 9 bases. J lost 8 bases, V lost 7 bases, and 8 bases had no gene match. Germline CDR1 and CDR2: SGHAT and FQNNGV. CDR3 length equals 13 residues. The CDR3 loop is CASTHKTGGGYTF. The CDR3 bases are TGTGCCAGCACCCATAAGACAGGGGGAGGCTACACCTTC.

In this sample, this clonotype turned up a few times. The chain couples TRBV11-2 to TRBJ2-5, with TRBD1 matching over 9 bases. The junction had 5 bases not matched to a gene; V was cut back by 5 bases and J by 4 bases. Germline V lookup: CDR1 SGHAT, CDR2 FQNNGV. CDR3 length: 14 amino acids. CDR3 sequence (DNA): TGTGCCAGCAGCATCGGGACAGGGAGAGAGACCCAGTACTTC. Protein product: CASSIGTGRETQYF.

The chain carries TRBV7-9 and TRBJ1-2; TRBD1 agrees at 7 bases. The V segment lost 5 bases and the J segment 5 bases; nucleotides outside the gene matches: 5. CDR1 SEHNR and CDR2 FQNEAQ come from the germline V gene (reference sequence). There are 13 residues in the CDR3. In nucleotides, the CDR3 is TGTGCCAGCAGCCAGGGGGGGAGATATGGCTACACCTTC. Its translation: CASSQGGRYGYTF.

V is TRBV20-1 and J is TRBJ1-1, with a possible D match to TRBD1 (6 bases). Germline values: CDR1 DFQATT, CDR2 SNEGSKA (reference sequence). The ends were cut back, 0 bases at V and 1 base at J, with 15 bases in the middle. This CDR3 is built from 16 residues. CDR3 loop: CSARDSGTTKNTEAFF. Here the CDR3 DNA reads TGCAGTGCTAGAGATTCAGGGACAACCAAGAACACTGAAGCTTTCTTT.

The chain joins TRBV7-6 to TRBJ1-1, with TRBD1 identical over 8 bases. Germline loops: CDR1 SGHVS, CDR2 FNYEAQ. The CDR3 consists of 17 residues. Unmatched junction bases numbered 12, after V lost 2 bases and J lost 4 bases. CDR3 bases: TGTGCCAGCAGCTTACCCACTGGACAGGGATCGGGCACTGAAGCTTTCTTT. Residues: CASSLPTGQGSGTEAFF.

This clonotype has at least ten counts. The chain links TRBV7-9 to TRBJ1-2; 7 bases map to TRBD1. The germline V gene encodes CDR1 SEHNR and CDR2 FQNEAQ (reference sequence). The CDR3 extends over 15 amino acids. After removal of 5 bases from V and 1 base from J, the junction contained 7 bases not matched to a gene. CDR3: CASSPGTDFNYGYTF. The CDR3 nucleotides are TGTGCCAGCAGCCCCGGGACAGACTTTAACTATGGCTACACCTTC.

This clonotype was detected a few times. The chain carries TRBV29-1 and TRBJ1-2; D is ambiguous. The germline V gene encodes CDR1 SQVTM and CDR2 ANQGSEA. This CDR3 has 14 amino acids. Trimming shortened V by 2 bases and J by 0 bases, and 10 bases separated the two germline ends. The CDR3 nucleotides are TGCAGCGTTGAACGGGCGGACTCTAACTATGGCTACACCTTC. It is translated as CSVERADSNYGYTF.

V gene TRBV4-1 combines with J gene TRBJ1-1; D remains ambiguous. CDR1 and CDR2 from the germline V gene are MGHRA and YSYEKL. The CDR3 is 14 amino acids. V shed 1 base and J shed 0 bases, with 6 bases lying between them. The DNA for the CDR3 is TGCGCCAGCAGCCAAGGCTTTCTGAACACTGAAGCTTTCTTT. Its protein is CASSQGFLNTEAFF.

This clonotype came up a few times. V gene TRBV9 combines with J gene TRBJ2-1, with a tentative D call TRBD2 (6 bases). The CDR3 is 16 residues long. Germline V gene lookup returns CDR1 SGDLS and CDR2 YYNGEE. Trimming removed 0 bases from V and 4 bases from J, with 14 bases in between. CDR3 region: CASSVGLGTEYNEQFF. The CDR3 DNA follows: TGTGCCAGCAGCGTAGGTCTCGGGACTGAATACAATGAGCAGTTCTTC.

This clonotype occurred a few times. The chain employs TRBV9 and TRBJ2-4, with D possibly being TRBD1 (6 bases). The CDR3 spans 15 residues. Germline CDR1 reads SGDLS; CDR2 reads YYNGEE. The V gene lost 3 bases and the J gene lost 0 bases, with 10 bases spanning the gap. The CDR3, as DNA: TGTGCCAGCAGCGCGGGACATCTAGCCAAAAACATTCAGTACTTC. Amino acid sequence: CASSAGHLAKNIQYF.

The V and J genes are TRBV11-3 and TRBJ2-1, with 10 bases aligning to TRBD2. Trimming at V came to 1 base and at J to 9 bases, leaving 6 bases not matched to a gene. Germline CDR1 is SGHNT and CDR2 is YENEEA. This CDR3 region has 15 residues. The CDR3 is CASSLGLAGEIEQFF. CDR3 coding DNA: TGTGCCAGCAGCTTAGGGCTAGCGGGGGAAATTGAGCAGTTCTTC.

This clonotype was counted only a few times. The chain recombines TRBV19 with TRBJ2-1; 8 bases are a match to TRBD1. V dropped 5 bases and J dropped 8; count of bases not matched to a gene: 8. Germline assignment: CDR1 LNHDA and CDR2 SQIVND (reference sequence). CDR3 length: 14 residues. Written as DNA, the CDR3 is TGTGCCAGTAGTTTGTTGGACAGGGTCGATGAGCAGTTCTTC. Translated: CASSLLDRVDEQFF. Together with reference TRBV19 and TRBJ2-1, the CDR3 gives the full variable domain: DGGITQSPKYLFRKEGQNVTLSCEQNLNHDAMYWYRQDPGQGLRLIYYSQIVNDFQKGDIAEGYSVSREKKESFPLTVTSAQKNPTAFYLCASSLLDRVDEQFFGPGTRLTVL.

This clonotype has more than one count but fewer than ten. The rearrangement uses TRBV20-1 and TRBJ1-2; TRBD1 aligns across 11 bases. The CDR3 totals 13 residues. The V gene's germline CDR1 is DFQATT and CDR2 SNEGSKA (reference sequence). The trim removed 6 bases at V and 7 bases at J, leaving 7 bases unmatched. The CDR3 DNA is TGCAGTGCCGAGGACAGGGGGCCTGGTGGCTACACCTTC. Its protein is CSAEDRGPGGYTF.

As DNA, the CDR3 is TGTGCCAGCAGTATAATGACAGGCTATGGCTACACCTTC. Its translation: CASSIMTGYGYTF. This chain joins TRBV28 and TRBJ1-2; D perhaps matches TRBD1 (6 bases). The CDR3 covers 13 residues. The germline CDR1 and CDR2 sequences are MDHEN and SYDVKM. V shed 5 bases and J shed 4 bases, with 11 bases lying between them.

This clonotype was detected only a few times. J is TRBJ2-3 and V is TRBV7-2, with 16 positions matching TRBD2. J lost 5 bases, V lost 4 bases, and 12 bases had no gene match. The CDR3 covers 19 residues. Germline lookup yields CDR1 SGHTA and CDR2 FQGNSA. This CDR3 reads CASSSDPGLAGGQEDTQYF. CDR3 DNA sequence: TGTGCCAGCAGCTCAGACCCGGGACTAGCGGGGGGGCAGGAAGATACGCAGTATTTT.

The chain employs TRBV12-3 or TRBV12-4 and TRBJ2-4; D gene ambiguous. CDR3 size: 14 residues. The germline V and J ends were trimmed by 2 bases and 5 bases, with 10 bases remaining between them. The CDR3 sequence: CASSLSIQENIQYF. CDR3 DNA: TGTGCCAGCAGTTTATCAATTCAGGAAAACATTCAGTACTTC.

CDR3 region: CAGSDRASGNTIYF. The CDR3 nucleotides are TGTGCCGGATCCGACAGAGCCTCTGGAAACACCATATATTTT. This chain connects TRBV2 to TRBJ1-3; D may be TRBD1 (5 bases). Germline values: CDR1 SNHLY, CDR2 FYNNEI. Trimming left V 11 bases short and J 0 bases short, with 14 bases between. The CDR3 has 14 amino acids.

The chain has TRBV5-1 and TRBJ2-1, with a possible D match to TRBD2 (6 bases). The germline CDR1 and CDR2 sequences are SGHRS and YFSETQ. This CDR3 is built from 16 residues. V lost 2 bases and J 5 bases, leaving 17 bases between the germline ends. Written as DNA, the CDR3 is TGCGCCAGCAGCTTCTCTGCGGGGAGACAAGACAATGAGCAGTTCTTC. Amino acids: CASSFSAGRQDNEQFF.